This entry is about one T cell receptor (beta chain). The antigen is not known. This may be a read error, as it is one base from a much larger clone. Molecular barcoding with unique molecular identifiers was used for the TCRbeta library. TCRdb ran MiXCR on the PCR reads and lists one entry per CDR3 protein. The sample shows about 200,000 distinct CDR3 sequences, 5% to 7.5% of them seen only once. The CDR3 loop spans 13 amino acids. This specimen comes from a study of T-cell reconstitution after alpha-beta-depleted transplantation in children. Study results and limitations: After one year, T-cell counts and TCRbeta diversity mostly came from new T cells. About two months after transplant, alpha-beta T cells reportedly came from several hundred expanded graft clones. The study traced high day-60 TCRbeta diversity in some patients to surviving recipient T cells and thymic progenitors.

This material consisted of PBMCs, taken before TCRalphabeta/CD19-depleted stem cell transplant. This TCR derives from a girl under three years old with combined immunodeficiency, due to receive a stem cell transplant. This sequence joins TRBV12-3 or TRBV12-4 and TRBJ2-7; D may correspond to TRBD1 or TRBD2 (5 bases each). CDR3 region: CASSLSLRGELYF. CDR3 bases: TGTGCCAGCAGTTTATCCCTCCGGGGCGAGCTGTACTTC.